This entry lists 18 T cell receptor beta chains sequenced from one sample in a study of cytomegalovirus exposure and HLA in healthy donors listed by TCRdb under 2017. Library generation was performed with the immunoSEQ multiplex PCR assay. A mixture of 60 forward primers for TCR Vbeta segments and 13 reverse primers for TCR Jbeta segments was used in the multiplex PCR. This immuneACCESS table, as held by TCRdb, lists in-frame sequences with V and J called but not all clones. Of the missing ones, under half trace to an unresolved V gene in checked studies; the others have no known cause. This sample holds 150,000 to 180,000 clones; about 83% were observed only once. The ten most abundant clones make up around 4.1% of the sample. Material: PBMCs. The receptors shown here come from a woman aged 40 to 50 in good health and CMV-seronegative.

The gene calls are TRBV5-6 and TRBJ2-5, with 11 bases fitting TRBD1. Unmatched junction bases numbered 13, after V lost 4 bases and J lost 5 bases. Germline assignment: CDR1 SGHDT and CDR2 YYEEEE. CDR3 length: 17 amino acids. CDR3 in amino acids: CASSVYPGTGGRETQYF. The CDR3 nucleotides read TGTGCCAGCAGCGTTTACCCCGGGACAGGGGGGCGGGAGACCCAGTACTTC.

CDR3 amino acids: CASSVGVAGGQHQETQYF. CDR3 nucleotide sequence: TGTGCCAGCAGCGTAGGGGTAGCGGGGGGGCAACACCAAGAGACCCAGTACTTC. The chain employs TRBV9 and TRBJ2-5; 11 bases are a match to TRBD2. This CDR3 is built from 18 residues. Germline values: CDR1 SGDLS, CDR2 YYNGEE. Germline trimming cut 0 bases from V and 0 bases from J; bases unmatched to any gene: 7.

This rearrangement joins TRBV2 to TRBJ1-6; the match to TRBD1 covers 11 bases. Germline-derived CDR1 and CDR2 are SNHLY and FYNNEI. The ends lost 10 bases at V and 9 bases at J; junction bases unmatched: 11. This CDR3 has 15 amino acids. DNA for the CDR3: TGTGCCACCGATGGACAGGGGGCGTCGGGTTCACCCCTCCACTTT. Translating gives CATDGQGASGSPLHF.

CDR3 protein: CASSQDGGTGNSPLHF. DNA for the CDR3: TGTGCCAGCAGCCAAGATGGGGGGACAGGGAATTCACCCCTCCACTTT. The chain recombines TRBV4-2 with TRBJ1-6, with 9 bases lining up with TRBD1. This CDR3 is built from 16 residues. The trim removed 0 bases at V and 7 bases at J, leaving 4 bases unmatched. CDR1 and CDR2 (germline): LGHNA, YNFKEQ.

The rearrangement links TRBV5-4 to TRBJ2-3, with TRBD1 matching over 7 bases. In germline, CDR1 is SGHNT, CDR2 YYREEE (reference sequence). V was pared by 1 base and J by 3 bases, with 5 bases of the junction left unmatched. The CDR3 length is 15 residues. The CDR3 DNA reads TGTGCCAGCAGCTTGAGGGACAGTCCTACAGATACGCAGTATTTT. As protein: CASSLRDSPTDTQYF. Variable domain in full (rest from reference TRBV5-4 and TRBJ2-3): ETGVTQSPTHLIKTRGQQVTLRCSSQSGHNTVSWYQQALGQGPQFIFQYYREEENGRGNFPPRFSGLQFPNYSSELNVNALELDDSALYLCASSLRDSPTDTQYFGPGTRLTVL.

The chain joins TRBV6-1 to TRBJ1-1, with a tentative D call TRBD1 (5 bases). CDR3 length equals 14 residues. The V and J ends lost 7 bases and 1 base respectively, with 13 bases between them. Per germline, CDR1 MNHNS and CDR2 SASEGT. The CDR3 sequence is CASKTRAANTEAFF. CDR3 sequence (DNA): TGTGCCAGCAAAACCAGGGCCGCGAACACTGAAGCTTTCTTT.

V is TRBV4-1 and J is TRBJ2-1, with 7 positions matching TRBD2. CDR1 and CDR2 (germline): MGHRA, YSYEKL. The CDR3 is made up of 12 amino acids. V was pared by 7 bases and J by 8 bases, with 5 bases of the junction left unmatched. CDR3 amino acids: CASMGGFDEQFF. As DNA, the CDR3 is TGCGCCAGCATGGGAGGGTTCGATGAGCAGTTCTTC.

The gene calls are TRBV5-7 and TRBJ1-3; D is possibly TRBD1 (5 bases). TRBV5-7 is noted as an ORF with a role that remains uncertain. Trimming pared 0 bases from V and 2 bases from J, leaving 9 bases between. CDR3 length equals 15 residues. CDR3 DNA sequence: TGTGCCAGCAGCTTGGACGGGACTCCTGGAAACACCATATATTTT. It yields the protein CASSLDGTPGNTIYF.

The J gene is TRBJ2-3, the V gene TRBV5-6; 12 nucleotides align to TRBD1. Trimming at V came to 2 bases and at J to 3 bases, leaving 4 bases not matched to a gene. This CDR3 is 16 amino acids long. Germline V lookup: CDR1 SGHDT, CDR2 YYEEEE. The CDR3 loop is CASSFPGQGATDTQYF. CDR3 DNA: TGTGCCAGCAGCTTCCCGGGACAGGGGGCTACAGATACGCAGTATTTT.

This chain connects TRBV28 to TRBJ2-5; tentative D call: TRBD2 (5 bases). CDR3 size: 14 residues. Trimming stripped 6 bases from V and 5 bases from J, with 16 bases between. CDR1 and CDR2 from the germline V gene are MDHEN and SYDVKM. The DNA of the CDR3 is TGTGCCAGCAGACTAGTTATGCTTTCGGAGACCCAGTACTTC. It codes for CASRLVMLSETQYF.

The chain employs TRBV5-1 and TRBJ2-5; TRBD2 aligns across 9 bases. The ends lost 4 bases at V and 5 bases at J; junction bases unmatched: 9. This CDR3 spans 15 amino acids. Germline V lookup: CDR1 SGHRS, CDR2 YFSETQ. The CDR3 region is CASSLSGGPGETQYF. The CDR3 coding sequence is TGCGCCAGCAGCCTTAGCGGGGGCCCTGGGGAGACCCAGTACTTC.

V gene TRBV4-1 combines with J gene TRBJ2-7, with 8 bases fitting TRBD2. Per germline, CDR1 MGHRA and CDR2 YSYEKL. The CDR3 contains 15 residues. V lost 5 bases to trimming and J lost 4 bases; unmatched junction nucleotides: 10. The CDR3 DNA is TGCGCCAGCAGCTCCTTAGCGGGACCTTCATACGAGCAGTACTTC. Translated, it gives CASSSLAGPSYEQYF.

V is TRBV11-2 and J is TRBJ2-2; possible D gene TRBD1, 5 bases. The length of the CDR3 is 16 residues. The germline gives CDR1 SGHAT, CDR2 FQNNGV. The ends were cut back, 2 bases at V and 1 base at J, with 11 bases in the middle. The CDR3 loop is CASSLNFDRNTGELFF. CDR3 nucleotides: TGTGCCAGCAGCTTAAATTTTGACAGGAACACCGGGGAGCTGTTTTTT.

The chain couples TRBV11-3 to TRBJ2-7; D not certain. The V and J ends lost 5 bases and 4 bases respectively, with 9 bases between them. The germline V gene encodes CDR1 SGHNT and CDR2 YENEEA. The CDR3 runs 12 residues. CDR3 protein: CASSPSEYEQYF. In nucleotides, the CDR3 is TGTGCCAGCAGCCCTTCCGAGTACGAGCAGTACTTC.

The CDR3 here is CASSRTTDSTSSGNTIYF. CDR3 bases: TGTGCCAGCAGCCGGACAACCGATTCCACGAGCTCTGGAAACACCATATATTTT. The chain joins TRBV7-9 to TRBJ1-3; a weak D match, TRBD1 (5 bases). Germline V lookup: CDR1 SEHNR, CDR2 FQNEAQ (reference sequence). The CDR3 runs to 18 residues. V was shortened by 5 bases and J by 0 bases, with 20 bases between the two germline ends.

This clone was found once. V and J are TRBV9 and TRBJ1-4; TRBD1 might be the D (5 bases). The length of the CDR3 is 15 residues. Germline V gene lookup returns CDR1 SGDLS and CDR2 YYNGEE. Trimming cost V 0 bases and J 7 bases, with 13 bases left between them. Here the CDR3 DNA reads TGTGCCAGCAGCGTAGATCGGGGGATTAGTGAAAAACTGTTTTTT. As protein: CASSVDRGISEKLFF.

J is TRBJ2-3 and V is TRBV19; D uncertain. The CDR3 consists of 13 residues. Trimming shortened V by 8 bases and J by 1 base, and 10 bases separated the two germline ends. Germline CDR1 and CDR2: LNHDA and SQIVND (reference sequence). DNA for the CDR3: TGTGCCAGTGGAGAGGCTGGCACAGATACGCAGTATTTT. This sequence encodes CASGEAGTDTQYF.

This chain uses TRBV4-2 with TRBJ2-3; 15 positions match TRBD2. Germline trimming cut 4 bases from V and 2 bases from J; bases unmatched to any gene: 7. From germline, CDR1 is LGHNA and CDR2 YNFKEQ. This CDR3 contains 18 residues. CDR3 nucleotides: TGTGCCAGCAGCCGGACTAGCGGGAGGGCGCGGATCACAGATACGCAGTATTTT. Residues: CASSRTSGRARITDTQYF.